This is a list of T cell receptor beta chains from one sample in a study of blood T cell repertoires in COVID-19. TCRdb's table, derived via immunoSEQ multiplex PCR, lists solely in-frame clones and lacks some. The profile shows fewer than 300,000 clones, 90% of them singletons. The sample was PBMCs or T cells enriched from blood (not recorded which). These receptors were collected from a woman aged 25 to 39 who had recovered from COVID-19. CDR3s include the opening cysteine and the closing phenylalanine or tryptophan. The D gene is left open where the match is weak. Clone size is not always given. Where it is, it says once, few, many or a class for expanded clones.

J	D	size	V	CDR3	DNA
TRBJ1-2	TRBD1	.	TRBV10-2	CASGQGEGYTF	TGCGCCAGCGGACAGGGAGAAGGCTACACCTTC
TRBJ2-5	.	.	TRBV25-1	CASRAETQYF	TGTGCCAGCCGCGCAGAGACCCAGTACTTC
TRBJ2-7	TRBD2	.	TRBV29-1	CSAEVPGLAGVSSNYEQYF	TGCAGCGCCGAGGTACCGGGACTAGCGGGAGTTTCCTCAAACTACGAGCAGTACTTC
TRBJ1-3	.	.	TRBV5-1	CASCPGGVLDTIYF	TGCGCCAGCTGTCCTGGAGGGGTCCTGGACACCATATATTTT
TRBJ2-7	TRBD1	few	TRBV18	CASSAGGAYEQYF	TGTGCCAGCTCAGCAGGGGGCGCGTACGAGCAGTACTTC
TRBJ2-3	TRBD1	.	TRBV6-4	CASSDSSGQGADTQYF	TGTGCCAGCAGTGACTCGAGTGGACAGGGGGCAGATACGCAGTATTTT
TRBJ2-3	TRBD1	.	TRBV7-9	CASSPNTGTGTDTQYF	TGTGCCAGCAGCCCAAACACCGGGACAGGCACAGATACGCAGTATTTT
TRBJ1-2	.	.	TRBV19	CATNSRGWNNYGYTF	TGTGCCACCAACTCTCGGGGATGGAATAACTATGGCTACACCTTC
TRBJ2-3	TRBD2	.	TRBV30	CAWTRLATDTQYF	TGTGCCTGGACACGACTAGCTACAGATACGCAGTATTTT
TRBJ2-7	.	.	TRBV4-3	CASSQDPNYEQYF	TGCGCCAGCAGCCAAGATCCTAACTACGAGCAGTACTTC
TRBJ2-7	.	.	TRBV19	CASSRTTGEQYF	TGTGCCAGTAGTAGGACGACGGGGGAGCAGTACTTC
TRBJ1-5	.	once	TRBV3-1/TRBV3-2	CASSQDLVDQPQHF	TGTGCCAGCAGCCAAGACCTTGTAGATCAGCCCCAGCATTTT
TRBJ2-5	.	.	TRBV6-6	CASSHRRPIATGVETQYF	TGTGCCAGCAGTCACCGACGCCCGATCGCCACAGGAGTAGAGACCCAGTACTTC
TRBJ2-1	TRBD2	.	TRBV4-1	CASSRPTSGANEQFF	TGCGCCAGCAGCAGGCCGACTAGCGGGGCTAATGAGCAGTTCTTC
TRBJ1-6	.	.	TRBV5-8	CASSFGQFDSPLHF	TGTGCCAGCAGCTTCGGACAATTTGATTCACCCCTCCACTTT
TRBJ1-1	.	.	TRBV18	CASSPLDLQGTEAFF	TGTGCCAGCTCACCACTGGACCTACAGGGAACTGAAGCTTTCTTT
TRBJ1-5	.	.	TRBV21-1	CATKSRTGGFCSNQPQHF	TGTGCCACCAAGTCTAGGACAGGGGGCTTCTGTAGCAATCAGCCCCAGCATTTT
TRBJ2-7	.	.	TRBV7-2	CASSSLSPGQFYEQYF	TGTGCCAGCAGCTCCCTATCTCCCGGACAGTTCTACGAGCAGTACTTC
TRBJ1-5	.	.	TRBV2	CASTLLGNQPQHF	TGTGCCAGCACCCTATTAGGCAATCAGCCCCAGCATTTT
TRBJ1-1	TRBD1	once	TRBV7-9	CASSKLRTGGITEAFF	TGTGCCAGCAGCAAACTCCGGACAGGGGGCATCACTGAAGCTTTCTTT
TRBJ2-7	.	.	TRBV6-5	CASSWVDSAYEQYF	TGTGCCAGCAGTTGGGTAGACTCAGCCTACGAGCAGTACTTC
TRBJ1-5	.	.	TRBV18	CASSPNPAGRTVPQHF	TGTGCCAGCTCACCTAACCCGGCCGGAAGGACTGTGCCCCAGCATTTT
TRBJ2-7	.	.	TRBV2	CASSSASYEQYF	TGTGCCAGCAGTAGCGCCTCCTACGAGCAGTACTTC
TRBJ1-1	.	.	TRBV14	CASSSLLNTEAFF	TGTGCCAGCAGCTCCCTTCTGAACACTGAAGCTTTCTTT
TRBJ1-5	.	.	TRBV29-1	CSVAGRSNQPQHF	TGCAGCGTTGCAGGCAGAAGCAATCAGCCCCAGCATTTT
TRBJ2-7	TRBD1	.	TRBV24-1	CATSDRPDRGTSYEQYF	TGTGCCACCAGTGACCGCCCGGACAGGGGAACTTCCTACGAGCAGTACTTC
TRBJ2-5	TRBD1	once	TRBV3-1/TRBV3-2	CASSQSDRALQETQYF	TGTGCCAGCAGCCAATCCGACAGGGCCCTCCAAGAGACCCAGTACTTC
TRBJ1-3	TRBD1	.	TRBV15	CATSLTGTNTIYF	TGTGCCACCAGCCTGACAGGGACGAACACCATATATTTT
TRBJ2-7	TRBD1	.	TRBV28	CASTRQGSPYEQYF	TGTGCCAGCACCCGACAGGGAAGCCCGTACGAGCAGTACTTC
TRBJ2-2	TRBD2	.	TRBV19	CASSVREGLNGELFF	TGTGCCAGTAGTGTGCGGGAGGGCCTCAACGGGGAGCTGTTTTTT
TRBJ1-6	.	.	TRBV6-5	CASSYSRYGDNSPLHF	TGTGCCAGCAGTTACTCCCGGTACGGGGATAATTCACCCCTCCACTTT
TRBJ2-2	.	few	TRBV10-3	CATKGLAFPAAGELFF	TGTGCCACTAAGGGGCTAGCGTTCCCCGCCGCCGGGGAGCTGTTTTTT
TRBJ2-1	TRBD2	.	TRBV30	CAWQTLTSGSRNEQFF	TGTGCCTGGCAGACATTGACTAGCGGGAGCCGCAATGAGCAGTTCTTC
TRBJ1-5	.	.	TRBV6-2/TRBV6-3	CASSSGARGNQPQHF	TGTGCCAGCAGTTCTGGGGCGCGAGGCAATCAGCCCCAGCATTTT
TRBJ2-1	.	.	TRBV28	CASSLTSGSRYNEQFF	TGTGCCAGCAGTTTAACTTCCGGGAGCCGGTACAATGAGCAGTTCTTC
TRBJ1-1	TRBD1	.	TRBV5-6	CASSTLQGGTEAFF	TGTGCCAGCAGCACCTTACAGGGGGGTACTGAAGCTTTCTTT
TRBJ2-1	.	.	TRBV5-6	CASSLGAGEQFF	TGTGCCAGCAGCTTGGGAGCGGGTGAGCAGTTCTTC
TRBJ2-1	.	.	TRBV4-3	CASSQAPSSYNEQFF	TGCGCCAGCAGCCAAGCGCCGAGCTCCTACAATGAGCAGTTCTTC
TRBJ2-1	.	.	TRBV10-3	CAISDRPASGFEQFF	TGTGCCATCAGTGATCGGCCAGCGTCGGGGTTTGAGCAGTTCTTC
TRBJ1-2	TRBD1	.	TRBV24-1	CATSDIRDRGYTF	TGTGCCACCAGTGATATCCGGGACAGGGGCTACACCTTC
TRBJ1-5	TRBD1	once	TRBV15	CATSRALTTVGTGSQPQHF	TGTGCCACCAGCAGAGCGCTTACTACCGTAGGGACAGGGAGTCAGCCCCAGCATTTT
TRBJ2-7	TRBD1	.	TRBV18	CASSPSGTGSNEQYF	TGTGCCAGCTCACCCTCCGGGACAGGGTCGAATGAGCAGTACTTC
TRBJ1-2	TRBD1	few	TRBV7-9	CASRADRVGYTF	TGTGCCAGCAGGGCGGACAGGGTCGGCTACACCTTC
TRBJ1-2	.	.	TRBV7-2	CASSTDSYGYTF	TGTGCCAGCAGTACGGACAGCTATGGCTACACCTTC
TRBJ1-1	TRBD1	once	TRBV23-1	CASITGGPGTEAFF	TGCGCCAGCATTACAGGGGGTCCGGGGACTGAAGCTTTCTTT
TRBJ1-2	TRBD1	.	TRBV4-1	CASSQGGGGYGYTF	TGCGCCAGCAGCCAAGGAGGGGGCGGCTATGGCTACACCTTC
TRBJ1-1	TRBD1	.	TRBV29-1	CSVQGVNTEAFF	TGCAGCGTGCAGGGGGTGAACACTGAAGCTTTCTTT